One and the same sample provided the 26 T cell receptor beta chains below, sequenced in a study of T cells after posttransplantation cyclophosphamide. The data were produced by immunoSEQ multiplex PCR, yet TCRdb's version contains in-frame clones alone and is incomplete. There are some 40,000 clones in the sample, none observed a single time. Sequencing input: PBMCs. Receptors originate from a middle-aged man in good health, CMV-negative, and a related stem cell transplant donor.

This clone appeared a few times. The CDR3 DNA reads as TGTGCCAGCGAGAGGAACACCGGGGAGCTGTTTTTT. It translates to CASERNTGELFF. This chain joins TRBV25-1 and TRBJ2-2, with D uncertain. The length of the CDR3 is 12 residues. V lost 8 bases, J lost 1 base, and 5 bases lay in between. CDR1 is MGHDK, CDR2 SYGVNS, per germline.

The J gene is TRBJ2-7, the V gene TRBV7-2, with TRBD2 matching over 12 bases. The V segment lost 4 bases and the J segment 7 bases; nucleotides outside the gene matches: 8. The CDR3 has 15 residues. CDR1 and CDR2 (germline): SGHTA, FQGNSA. CDR3 sequence reads: CASSSRLAGAGEQYF. CDR3 DNA sequence: TGTGCCAGCAGCTCGAGACTAGCGGGGGCTGGGGAGCAGTACTTC. The variable domain in full, with the rest retrieved from reference TRBV7-2 and TRBJ2-7, is GAGVSQSPSNKVTEKGKDVELRCDPISGHTALYWYRQSLGQGLEFLIYFQGNSAPDKSGLPSDRFSAERTGGSVSTLTIQRTQQEDSAVYLCASSSRLAGAGEQYFGPGTRLTVT.

This clone appeared many times. The rearrangement uses TRBV9 and TRBJ2-3; D remains ambiguous. The length of the CDR3 is 12 residues. Deletions cut 3 bases from V and 5 bases from J, with 7 bases between. Germline assignment: CDR1 SGDLS and CDR2 YYNGEE. CDR3 DNA sequence: TGTGCCAGCAGCGCGAGTGGAGATACGCAGTATTTT. Translation: CASSASGDTQYF.

The chain combines TRBV9 with TRBJ1-5; 7 nucleotides align to TRBD1. The CDR3 covers 15 residues. The germline V gene encodes CDR1 SGDLS and CDR2 YYNGEE. Trimming removed 9 bases from V and 5 bases from J; junction bases left unmatched: 14. CDR3: CAIRRGRRYDQPQHF. For the CDR3, the DNA is TGTGCCATCAGGAGGGGGCGCCGGTACGATCAGCCCCAGCATTTT.

This clone has ten or more counts. This chain joins TRBV27 and TRBJ2-3; D might be TRBD2 (5 bases). V was pared by 6 bases and J by 7 bases, with 14 bases between. This CDR3 spans 13 amino acids. Germline CDR1 MNHEY, CDR2 SMNVEV (reference sequence). CDR3 protein: CASSWSGGHTQYF. The CDR3 DNA reads as TGTGCCAGCAGCTGGTCCGGCGGGCATACGCAGTATTTT.

This clone was detected ten times or more. The V and J genes are TRBV19 and TRBJ1-2; a possible D gene is TRBD1 (6 bases). Germline V lookup: CDR1 LNHDA, CDR2 SQIVND (reference sequence). The V gene lost 6 bases and the J gene lost 5 bases, with 16 bases spanning the gap. CDR3 size: 14 residues. CDR3 nucleotide sequence: TGTGCCAGTAGGGGCGGGGGGCAAGCTTATGGCTACACCTTC. This codes for CASRGGGQAYGYTF.

This clone occurred many times. This sequence joins TRBV4-3 and TRBJ2-1, with D possibly being TRBD2 (5 bases). The germline V gene has CDR1 LGHNA and CDR2 YSLEER. Trimming took off 3 bases at V and 9 bases at J, with 24 bases between the two ends. The CDR3 contains 17 residues. CDR3 protein: CASSQSSLGRQSGEQFF. CDR3 DNA sequence: TGCGCCAGCAGCCAGAGCTCACTAGGAAGGCAATCAGGTGAGCAGTTCTTC.

This clone has at least ten counts. The chain couples TRBV6-1 to TRBJ2-3, with 14 bases fitting TRBD2. Germline V gives CDR1 MNHNS, CDR2 SASEGT. CDR3 length: 17 amino acids. V trimming: 4 bases; J trimming: 2 bases; junction bases outside the gene matches: 5. The CDR3 spells CASSGWTSGGSTDTQYF. The CDR3, as DNA: TGTGCCAGCAGTGGTTGGACTAGCGGGGGGTCCACAGATACGCAGTATTTT.

This clone was recorded at least ten times. Other DNA sequences in the sample encode the same CDR3. V usage is TRBV9 and J usage is TRBJ1-1; no reliable D call. Germline CDR1 SGDLS, CDR2 YYNGEE. CDR3 length equals 14 residues. V was clipped by 1 base and J by 0 bases, with 7 bases between them. DNA for the CDR3: TGTGCCAGCAGCGTACAAGCCTTGAACACTGAAGCTTTCTTT. This encodes CASSVQALNTEAFF.

This clone has at least ten counts. The genes are TRBV11-2 and TRBJ2-1, with 11 positions matching TRBD2. The CDR3 runs 19 residues. V shed 7 bases and J 4 bases; nucleotides not matched to a gene: 18. The germline V gene has CDR1 SGHAT and CDR2 FQNNGV. The CDR3 region is CASNNLDRATSGKYNEQFF. CDR3 bases: TGTGCCAGCAACAACCTGGACAGGGCGACTAGCGGGAAATACAATGAGCAGTTCTTC.

The chain joins TRBV5-1 to TRBJ2-1, with 9 bases that match TRBD2. This CDR3 has 16 residues. Trimming took 4 bases from V and 4 from J; bases not matched to a gene: 9. Germline CDR1 SGHRS, CDR2 YFSETQ. CDR3 coding DNA: TGCGCCAGCAGCCCTTTGACTAGCGGCCTTTACAATGAGCAGTTCTTC. This translates into CASSPLTSGLYNEQFF.

This clone was observed many times. A read error may account for a junction end that differs from germline. The V and J genes are TRBV7-7 and TRBJ2-1; 14 bases agree with TRBD2. The CDR3 is 16 residues long. The germline V gene encodes CDR1 SSHAT and CDR2 FNYEAQ (reference sequence). For the CDR3, the DNA is TGTGCTAGCAGCCCACACGGGACTAGCGGGAGCAATGAGCAGTTCTTC. Amino acids: CASSPHGTSGSNEQFF.

This clone came up many times. DNA for the CDR3: TGTGCCAGCAGTGAAGATCAGGGAACCTACGAGCAGTACTTC. This encodes CASSEDQGTYEQYF. V is TRBV6-1 and J is TRBJ2-7; a possible D gene is TRBD1 (5 bases). The germline gives CDR1 MNHNS, CDR2 SASEGT. CDR3 size: 14 residues. V shed 1 base and J shed 2 bases, with 9 bases lying between them.

The rearrangement uses TRBV11-2 and TRBJ2-7; 15 bases map to TRBD2. Germline V gene lookup returns CDR1 SGHAT and CDR2 FQNNGV. This CDR3 region has 16 residues. V was clipped by 5 bases and J by 1 base; unmatched bases: 3. CDR3 DNA: TGTGCCAGCAGCGGGGGACTAGCGGGAGGTTCCTACGAGCAGTACGTC. Protein: CASSGGLAGGSYEQYV.

The chain recombines TRBV4-3 with TRBJ1-3, with D perhaps TRBD1 (6 bases). In germline, CDR1 is LGHNA, CDR2 YSLEER. This CDR3 contains 18 residues. The V and J ends lost 1 base and 0 bases respectively, with 16 bases between them. As DNA, the CDR3 is TGCGCCAGCAGCCAAGCATATGGGGGCTTCAGCTCTGGAAACACCATATATTTT. Its protein is CASSQAYGGFSSGNTIYF.

This clone was seen many times. This rearrangement joins TRBV2 to TRBJ1-2, with 10 nucleotides matching TRBD1. The CDR3 spans 14 residues. The V segment lost 6 bases and the J segment 7 bases; nucleotides outside the gene matches: 8. CDR1 SNHLY and CDR2 FYNNEI come from the germline V gene. The CDR3 loop reads CASREGQGLTGYTF. CDR3 DNA: TGTGCCAGCAGGGAGGGACAGGGGCTTACTGGCTACACCTTC.

This clone was counted a few times. The rearrangement links TRBV6-5 to TRBJ2-1; D might be TRBD2 (6 bases). CDR3 length equals 15 residues. V was cut by 6 bases and J by 6 bases, with 18 bases left in between. Germline V gene lookup returns CDR1 MNHEY and CDR2 SVGAGI. The CDR3 nucleotides are TGTGCCAGCAGACTGGAGGGGACTGGCGGCAATGAGCAGTTCTTC. It specifies CASRLEGTGGNEQFF.

Ten or more counts support this clone. The gene calls are TRBV7-3 and TRBJ2-2; 8 nucleotides match TRBD2. Trimming at V came to 5 bases and at J to 3 bases, leaving 11 bases not matched to a gene. Germline CDR1 and CDR2: SGHTA and FQGTGA. There are 17 residues in the CDR3. CDR3 sequence (DNA): TGTGCCAGCAGCCCTTCAACGGGGGGGCAGGACACCGGGGAGCTGTTTTTT. Translating gives CASSPSTGGQDTGELFF.

This clone was detected many times. The CDR3 bases are TGTGCCAGCAGCTTCGGACAGTCCGGGGAGCTGTTTTTT. It specifies CASSFGQSGELFF. The chain couples TRBV7-9 to TRBJ2-2; possible D gene TRBD1, 6 bases. There are 13 residues in the CDR3. Germline loops: CDR1 SEHNR, CDR2 FQNEAQ (reference sequence). Trimming stripped 3 bases from V and 6 bases from J, with 8 bases between.

This clone was seen repeatedly, ten times or more. CDR3 DNA sequence: TGTGCCAGCGCCAGCCTAGCGGGGGTCAATGAGCAGTTCTTC. Encoded protein: CASASLAGVNEQFF. The V and J genes are TRBV6-5 and TRBJ2-1; the match to TRBD2 covers 10 bases. Trimming removed 8 bases from V and 6 bases from J; junction bases left unmatched: 7. This CDR3 is 14 amino acids long. CDR1 MNHEY and CDR2 SVGAGI come from the germline V gene.

In its sample, this clone was seen many times. V gene TRBV5-1 combines with J gene TRBJ1-3; D is unresolved. Trimming left V 1 base short and J 4 bases short, with 3 bases between. Germline values: CDR1 SGHRS, CDR2 YFSETQ. The CDR3 extends over 12 amino acids. CDR3 DNA: TGCGCCAGCAGCTTGCAAGGAAACACCATATATTTT. This codes for CASSLQGNTIYF.

The sample holds many counts of this clone. CDR3 region: CAIQGAGNGNTIYF. DNA for the CDR3: TGTGCCATCCAGGGGGCAGGGAACGGAAACACCATATATTTT. The J gene is TRBJ1-3, the V gene TRBV10-3; 8 bases agree with TRBD1. The V segment lost 8 bases and the J segment 4 bases; nucleotides outside the gene matches: 7. The V gene's germline CDR1 is ENHRY and CDR2 SYGVKD. The CDR3 contains 14 residues.

In its sample, this clone was seen many times. V and J are TRBV5-1 and TRBJ1-1; 8 bases line up with TRBD1. This CDR3 contains 15 residues. The germline gives CDR1 SGHRS, CDR2 YFSETQ. V trimming: 0 bases; J trimming: 1 base; junction bases outside the gene matches: 2. CDR3 coding DNA: TGCGCCAGCAGCTTGGCGGGGACAGGGAACACTGAAGCTTTCTTT. Its translation is CASSLAGTGNTEAFF.

The chain carries TRBV10-3 and TRBJ1-6; tentatively, D is TRBD1 (5 bases). This CDR3 has 14 amino acids. V lost 5 bases and J lost 7, with 12 bases in between. Germline values: CDR1 ENHRY, CDR2 SYGVKD. CDR3: CAISKAGFNSPLHF. DNA for the CDR3: TGTGCCATCAGTAAGGCAGGGTTCAATTCACCCCTCCACTTT.

This clone was recorded at least ten times. The V and J genes are TRBV4-3 and TRBJ2-2, with 7 bases aligning to TRBD2. The CDR3 consists of 16 residues. Germline V CDR1 and CDR2: LGHNA, YSLEER. Trimming removed 2 bases from V and 1 base from J; junction bases left unmatched: 4. The chain's CDR3 is CASSQQTSENTGELFF. CDR3 sequence (DNA): TGCGCCAGCAGCCAACAAACTAGCGAGAACACCGGGGAGCTGTTTTTT.

The table lists this clone with many counts. J is TRBJ2-7 and V is TRBV6-1, with 8 bases fitting TRBD1. Per the germline V gene, CDR1 is MNHNS and CDR2 is SASEGT. The V and J ends lost 4 bases and 0 bases, in that order; junction bases with no gene match: 2. The CDR3 contains 14 residues. CDR3 sequence reads: CASSGGTGSYEQYV. The CDR3 bases are TGTGCCAGCAGTGGGGGGACAGGCTCCTACGAGCAGTACGTC.